Listed here are 14 T cell receptor beta chains from one sample, sequenced in a study of graft-versus-host responses after intestinal transplantation. Sequenced by immunoSEQ multiplex PCR; TCRdb stores in-frame clones only, minus some. The sample yields fewer than 95,000 clones, 92% seen once. Antigens of these TCRs are unknown. The specimen was unstimulated CD8+ T cells sorted from spleen or lymph node cells, collected before transplant. These receptors came from a human donor who was the organ donor for an intestinal transplant.

The chain's CDR3 is CASSQRTGLNSPLHF. CDR3 coding DNA: TGCGCCAGCAGCCAGCGGACAGGGCTTAATTCACCCCTCCACTTT. This chain uses TRBV4-1 with TRBJ1-6; TRBD1 matches 8 bases. Losses at the gene ends were 3 bases for V and 6 bases for J; bases not matched to a gene: 4. The V gene's germline CDR1 is MGHRA and CDR2 YSYEKL. CDR3 length equals 15 residues.

The chain links TRBV30 to TRBJ2-7; no firm D call. Per the germline V gene, CDR1 is GTSNPN and CDR2 is SVGIG (reference sequence). The CDR3 consists of 12 residues. V was clipped by 2 bases and J by 3 bases, with 8 bases between them. In nucleotides, the CDR3 is TGTGCCTGGAGTTTAACGGTCTACGAGCAGTACTTC. This codes for CAWSLTVYEQYF. Full variable domain (missing parts from reference TRBV30 and TRBJ2-7): SQTIHQWPATLVQPVGSPLSLECTVEGTSNPNLYWYRQAAGRGLQLLFYSVGIGQISSEVPQNLSASRPQDRQFILSSKKLLLSDSGFYLCAWSLTVYEQYFGPGTRLTVT.

The chain links TRBV25-1 to TRBJ2-3; 10 positions agree with TRBD2. After removal of 4 bases from V and 2 bases from J, the junction contained 6 bases not matched to a gene. Germline V CDR1 and CDR2: MGHDK, SYGVNS. The CDR3 is 16 residues long. The CDR3 is CASSGGTSVLTDTQYF. The CDR3 region has the DNA TGTGCCAGCAGTGGAGGGACTAGCGTCCTCACAGATACGCAGTATTTT.

V gene TRBV10-1 combines with J gene TRBJ2-7, with a tentative D call TRBD2 (6 bases). The CDR3 is 15 residues long. Trimming shortened V by 7 bases and J by 5 bases, and 21 bases separated the two germline ends. Germline CDR1 is WNHNN and CDR2 is SYGVQD (reference sequence). The CDR3: CASKRGDLAADEQYF. CDR3 nucleotide sequence: TGCGCCAGCAAAAGAGGGGACTTAGCAGCGGACGAGCAGTACTTC.

V is TRBV13 and J is TRBJ2-4; perhaps TRBD2 as D (6 bases). This CDR3 has 15 residues. V was shortened by 3 bases and J by 4 bases, with 13 bases between the two germline ends. Germline V gives CDR1 PRHDT, CDR2 FYEKMQ (reference sequence). The CDR3 sequence: CASSFKGRIKNIQYF. For the CDR3, the DNA is TGTGCCAGCAGCTTCAAGGGGAGGATTAAAAACATTCAGTACTTC.

The J gene is TRBJ1-6, the V gene TRBV9, with D possibly matching TRBD1 (6 bases). This CDR3 has 14 amino acids. Trimming cost V 2 bases and J 8 bases, with 11 bases left between them. Per germline, CDR1 SGDLS and CDR2 YYNGEE. The CDR3 is CASSVEQGDSPLHF. For the CDR3, the DNA is TGTGCCAGCAGCGTCGAACAGGGAGATTCACCCCTCCACTTT.

V gene TRBV7-8 combines with J gene TRBJ2-7, with 10 bases aligning to TRBD1. The CDR3 contains 20 residues. Unmatched junction bases numbered 21, after V lost 5 bases and J lost 2 bases. In germline, CDR1 is SGHVS, CDR2 FQNEAQ. CDR3 nucleotide sequence: TGTGCCAGCAGCCTTAGTGACACGGGACAGGGGACGGGGTCGGCCTACGAGCAGTACTTC. Protein sequence: CASSLSDTGQGTGSAYEQYF.

The V gene is TRBV25-1, the J gene TRBJ1-1, with a weak D call TRBD1 (5 bases). The V gene lost 1 base and the J gene lost 4 bases, with 10 bases spanning the gap. Germline V gene sequence: CDR1 MGHDK, CDR2 SYGVNS. The CDR3 contains 14 residues. DNA of the CDR3: TGTGCCAGCAGTGAATCAGGGTGGGGCACTGAAGCTTTCTTT. Its protein is CASSESGWGTEAFF.

The rearrangement joins TRBV4-3 to TRBJ2-1, with 10 bases matching TRBD2. In germline, CDR1 is LGHNA, CDR2 YSLEER. J lost 5 bases, V lost 1 base, and 5 bases had no gene match. This CDR3 is 16 amino acids long. CDR3 DNA: TGCGCCAGCAGCCAAGTATTAGCGGGGGGTAACAATGAGCAGTTCTTC. It is translated as CASSQVLAGGNNEQFF.

The chain employs TRBV2 and TRBJ2-7, with 9 bases lining up with TRBD1. The germline CDR1 and CDR2 sequences are SNHLY and FYNNEI. The J segment lost 2 bases and the V segment lost 4 bases, leaving 6 bases of the junction unmatched. The CDR3 covers 15 residues. The CDR3 loop is CASSVKDRGAYEQYF. In DNA form, the CDR3 reads TGTGCCAGCAGTGTTAAGGACAGGGGAGCCTACGAGCAGTACTTC.

The chain combines TRBV6-5 with TRBJ1-2; 12 bases are a match to TRBD1. Looked up from germline, CDR1 is MNHEY and CDR2 is SVGAGI. Trimming took 6 bases from V and 5 from J; bases not matched to a gene: 4. The CDR3 extends over 14 amino acids. CDR3 protein: CASRGQGAKYGYTF. DNA of the CDR3: TGTGCCAGCAGGGGACAGGGGGCAAAGTATGGCTACACCTTC.

The chain recombines TRBV4-3 with TRBJ2-7; TRBD2 matches at 13 bases. After removal of 4 bases from V and 6 bases from J, the junction contained 12 bases not matched to a gene. CDR1 and CDR2 (germline): LGHNA, YSLEER. The CDR3 covers 17 residues. The CDR3 region is CASSPGLAGALRSEQYF. CDR3 DNA: TGCGCCAGCAGCCCCGGACTAGCGGGGGCCCTCCGGTCCGAGCAGTACTTC.

This clone was observed a single time. The rearrangement uses TRBV4-1 and TRBJ1-1, with a possible D match to TRBD1 (6 bases). V lost 1 base and J lost 7, with 10 bases in between. CDR3 length: 13 amino acids. CDR1 is MGHRA and CDR2 is YSYEKL in the germline V gene. The CDR3 here is CASSQGTVSEAFF. CDR3 nucleotides: TGCGCCAGCAGCCAAGGGACAGTTAGTGAAGCTTTCTTT.

This chain connects TRBV30 to TRBJ1-2, with D possibly matching TRBD1 (6 bases). The CDR3 sequence is 13 residues long. Trimming took 0 bases from V and 4 from J, leaving 9 bases between them. The germline V gene has CDR1 GTSNPN and CDR2 SVGIG (reference sequence). The CDR3 region is CAWSVGGAYGYTF. The CDR3 DNA reads as TGTGCCTGGAGTGTAGGGGGGGCCTATGGCTACACCTTC.